The 22 T cell receptor beta chains in this list originate from one sample, sequenced in a study of regulatory T cells in long-lasting Graves disease. Time point defined: newly diagnosed GD, antithyroid drugs for less than 3 months. Preparation of the TCR library used RNA extracted from PBMCs. TCR beta libraries were built with iRepertoire HTBI primers and Arm-PCR of CDR3 regions. Via MiXCR, TCRdb re-called the multiplex PCR reads, giving one row per CDR3 protein. The sample holds about 460,000 distinct CDR3 sequences, around 15% seen once. The same data also went into a second study, on T cells in Graves' hyperthyroidism and ophthalmopathy.

This specimen consisted of peripheral blood mononuclear cells (PBMCs), obtained at new diagnosis, from a patient treated with antithyroid drugs. The receptors originated from a woman aged 45-65 years with Graves disease.

This clonotype was picked up many times. This chain joins TRBV10-3 and TRBJ1-5; D gene uncertain. The CDR3 runs to 13 residues. V was cut by 6 bases and J by 0 bases, with 6 bases left in between. CDR1 is ENHRY, CDR2 SYGVKD, per germline. The CDR3 DNA follows: TGTGCCATCAGGCAGAATAGCAATCAGCCCCAGCATTTT. It codes for CAIRQNSNQPQHF.

The J gene is TRBJ2-1, the V gene TRBV24-1; maybe TRBD2 (6 bases). CDR1 is KGHDR and CDR2 is SFDVKD in the germline V gene. V dropped 0 bases and J dropped 6 bases, with 14 bases sitting between them. The CDR3 loop spans 16 amino acids. In DNA form, the CDR3 reads TGTGCCACCAGTGATTTGGCTAGCGCCCCCGCCAATGAGCAGTTCTTC. Translating gives CATSDLASAPANEQFF.

Only one count was recorded for this clonotype. The rearrangement uses TRBV12-3 or TRBV12-4 and TRBJ1-4, with TRBD1 as a possible D gene (6 bases). V lost 4 bases, J lost 5 bases, and 14 bases lay in between. CDR3 length: 15 residues. The CDR3 reads CASSSYRDRNEKLFF. The DNA for the CDR3 is TGTGCCAGCAGTTCTTACAGGGATAGGAATGAAAAACTGTTTTTT.

This clonotype was recorded a few times. V and J are TRBV19 and TRBJ1-4; D possibly corresponds to TRBD1 (5 bases). This CDR3 is 15 amino acids long. Germline V lookup: CDR1 LNHDA, CDR2 SQIVND (reference sequence). V was trimmed by 2 bases and J by 4 bases, leaving 11 bases between them. Here the CDR3 reads CASSIRQPLNEKLFF. The CDR3 nucleotides are TGTGCCAGTAGTATACGACAGCCCCTTAATGAAAAACTGTTTTTT. Variable domain in full (rest from reference TRBV19 and TRBJ1-4): DGGITQSPKYLFRKEGQNVTLSCEQNLNHDAMYWYRQDPGQGLRLIYYSQIVNDFQKGDIAEGYSVSREKKESFPLTVTSAQKNPTAFYLCASSIRQPLNEKLFFGSGTQLSVL.

This clonotype was found many times. As DNA, the CDR3 is TGTGCCAGCAGACAGGGGACTAGCGGGAGGGGTAGGCTCAATGAGCAGTTCTTC. This codes for CASRQGTSGRGRLNEQFF. The rearrangement uses TRBV6-1 and TRBJ2-1; 16 bases fit TRBD2. The CDR3 has 18 amino acids. The J segment lost 6 bases and the V segment lost 6 bases, leaving 11 bases of the junction unmatched. CDR1 is MNHNS and CDR2 is SASEGT in the germline V gene.

This clonotype was detected only once. A much larger clone sits a single nucleotide away, making a read error possible. The chain recombines TRBV3-1 with TRBJ2-1; D call uncertain. CDR1 LGHDT and CDR2 YNNKEL come from the germline V gene (reference sequence). V was clipped by 1 base and J by 9 bases, with 13 bases between them. The CDR3 spans 14 residues. Written as DNA, the CDR3 is TGTGCCAGCAGCCAAGGACCTCCCCTCGGTGAGCAGTTCTTC. The encoded protein is CASSQGPPLGEQFF.

The table lists this clonotype with many counts. V and J are TRBV6-5 and TRBJ2-7; 12 bases fit TRBD2. This CDR3 has 16 residues. Germline CDR1 and CDR2: MNHEY and SVGAGI. The V gene end was trimmed by 0 bases and the J gene end by 3 bases; junction bases not matched to a gene: 3. The DNA of the CDR3 is TGTGCCAGCAGTTACTCTTCTAGCGGGAGGGTCTACGAGCAGTACTTC. This codes for CASSYSSSGRVYEQYF.

There are many counts of this clonotype. This chain uses TRBV12-3 or TRBV12-4 with TRBJ1-1; 10 bases map to TRBD1. The V gene end was trimmed by 5 bases and the J gene end by 13 bases; junction bases not matched to a gene: 13. The CDR3 has 14 residues. CDR3 residues: CASSRDRGVEQVFF. The CDR3 DNA sequence: TGTGCCAGCAGTAGGGACAGGGGCGTGGAGCAAGTTTTCTTT.

This clonotype has at least ten counts. V usage is TRBV5-6 and J usage is TRBJ2-3, with 8 bases lining up with TRBD2. CDR3 length: 16 residues. The junction had 15 bases not matched to a gene; V was cut back by 7 bases and J by 5 bases. CDR1 is SGHDT, CDR2 YYEEEE, per germline. The CDR3 region is CASETRPGRGGDTQYF. The CDR3 bases are TGTGCCAGCGAGACCCGGCCCGGGAGGGGGGGAGATACGCAGTATTTT.

This clonotype was observed at least ten times. The V gene is TRBV5-6, the J gene TRBJ2-3; 11 bases line up with TRBD2. The V segment lost 2 bases and the J segment 3 bases; nucleotides outside the gene matches: 5. This CDR3 has 16 residues. Germline V lookup: CDR1 SGHDT, CDR2 YYEEEE. This CDR3 is CASSLLLAGGTDTQYF. The CDR3 nucleotides are TGTGCCAGCAGCTTACTCCTAGCGGGAGGAACAGATACGCAGTATTTT.

The CDR3 loop is CASSPQAGNTEAFF. DNA of the CDR3: TGTGCCAGCAGCCCACAGGCCGGGAACACTGAAGCTTTCTTT. This chain joins TRBV6-1 and TRBJ1-1; D may be TRBD1 (5 bases). The V and J ends lost 6 bases and 1 base respectively, with 12 bases between them. CDR1 is MNHNS, CDR2 SASEGT, per germline. This CDR3 comprises 14 residues.

This clonotype was counted only a few times. The genes are TRBV7-9 and TRBJ2-5; weak D call: TRBD2 (5 bases). CDR3 length: 15 amino acids. V was trimmed by 5 bases and J by 0 bases, leaving 13 bases between them. CDR1 is SEHNR and CDR2 is FQNEAQ in the germline V gene (reference sequence). Here the CDR3 DNA reads TGTGCCAGCAGCCCTTGGACTGAAAACCAAGAGACCCAGTACTTC. Translated: CASSPWTENQETQYF.

This clonotype was found a few times. The chain has TRBV5-1 and TRBJ2-2; 8 bases map to TRBD2. CDR1 and CDR2 from the germline V gene are SGHRS and YFSETQ. There are 17 residues in the CDR3. The V and J ends lost 2 bases and 8 bases, in that order; junction bases with no gene match: 14. CDR3 sequence (DNA): TGCGCCAGCAGCTTTACCTCGGGAGGGCCCCTAGCTGGGGAGCTGTTTTTT. This translates into CASSFTSGGPLAGELFF. Filled out from reference TRBV5-1 and TRBJ2-2, the complete variable domain reads KAGVTQTPRYLIKTRGQQVTLSCSPISGHRSVSWYQQTPGQGLQFLFEYFSETQRNKGNFPGRFSGRQFSNSRSEMNVSTLELGDSALYLCASSFTSGGPLAGELFFGEGSRLTVL.

Concerning this clonotype itself: The junction does not match germline at one end; this may be a read error. V and J are TRBV29-1 and TRBJ2-7, with D perhaps matching TRBD1 or TRBD2 (6 bases each). CDR1 and CDR2 from the germline V gene are SQVTM and ANQGSEA. This CDR3 is built from 12 residues. The CDR3 protein is CNVERGLDEQYF. In DNA form, the CDR3 reads TGCAACGTTGAACGGGGGCTGGACGAGCAGTACTTC.

This clonotype was found many times. The V gene is TRBV12-3 or TRBV12-4, the J gene TRBJ2-7; the D gene is possibly TRBD1 (6 bases). V lost 8 bases and J lost 2, with 22 bases in between. The CDR3 is 16 residues long. CDR3 region: CASARSGGGLPYEQYF. In nucleotides, the CDR3 is TGTGCCAGCGCCCGGAGTGGGGGCGGGCTCCCCTACGAGCAGTACTTC.

This clonotype was recorded at least ten times. The rearrangement links TRBV28 to TRBJ1-6, with D perhaps TRBD1 (5 bases). V was clipped by 3 bases and J by 10 bases, with 13 bases between them. The CDR3 totals 14 residues. CDR1 MDHEN and CDR2 SYDVKM come from the germline V gene. CDR3 in amino acids: CASSFGQGSSPLHF. CDR3 bases: TGTGCCAGCAGTTTCGGGCAGGGATCCTCACCCCTCCACTTT.

This clonotype was recorded a few times. V and J are TRBV3-1 and TRBJ2-6; the D is unclear. This CDR3 has 15 amino acids. Germline CDR1 and CDR2: LGHDT and YNNKEL (reference sequence). Between the trimmed V and J ends, which lost 4 bases and 0 bases, there was a span of 7 bases. The CDR3 DNA reads TGTGCCAGCAGCCCGATACACTCTGGGGCCAACGTCCTGACTTTC. Its protein product is CASSPIHSGANVLTF.

There are many counts of this clonotype. The chain combines TRBV5-1 with TRBJ2-5, with 7 nucleotides matching TRBD1. This CDR3 is built from 15 residues. Looked up from germline, CDR1 is SGHRS and CDR2 is YFSETQ. Trimming took 4 bases from V and 2 from J; bases not matched to a gene: 8. The CDR3 DNA follows: TGCGCCAGCAGCCTACTGGGACAGAGACAAGAGACCCAGTACTTC. This translates into CASSLLGQRQETQYF.

This clonotype was counted only a few times. The V and J genes are TRBV19 and TRBJ1-3; tentative D call: TRBD1 (6 bases). The length of the CDR3 is 14 residues. Germline CDR1 is LNHDA and CDR2 is SQIVND (reference sequence). Trimming took 6 bases from V and 3 from J, leaving 12 bases between them. The CDR3 sequence: CASSRGSDGNTIYF. The DNA of the CDR3 is TGTGCCAGTAGCAGGGGTTCGGATGGAAACACCATATATTTT.

This clonotype was seen repeatedly, ten times or more. This chain connects TRBV5-1 to TRBJ1-1, with D possibly TRBD1 on 5 matching bases. V was clipped by 4 bases and J by 4 bases, with 14 bases between them. Germline-derived CDR1 and CDR2 are SGHRS and YFSETQ. This CDR3 spans 14 amino acids. The CDR3 loop reads CASSQQDLSTEAFF. In DNA form, the CDR3 reads TGCGCCAGCAGCCAACAGGACCTGTCCACTGAAGCTTTCTTT.

This rearrangement joins TRBV7-6 to TRBJ1-1; no clear D. Germline V CDR1 and CDR2: SGHVS, FNYEAQ. The CDR3 totals 14 residues. V gave up 2 bases and J gave up 0 bases, with 7 bases separating them. Here the CDR3 DNA reads TGTGCCAGCAGCTTATTTGCAGTGAACACTGAAGCTTTCTTT. The encoded protein is CASSLFAVNTEAFF.

V is TRBV7-6 and J is TRBJ2-7; TRBD2 is a possible D gene (6 bases). V lost 0 bases to trimming and J lost 6 bases, with 12 bases between them. CDR3 length: 14 amino acids. The germline V gene encodes CDR1 SGHVS and CDR2 FNYEAQ. This chain's CDR3 is CASSLAGGSGEQYF. The CDR3 DNA follows: TGTGCCAGCAGCTTAGCGGGAGGATCGGGCGAGCAGTACTTC.